The sequence of this T cell receptor (beta chain) was determined in a study of somatic mutations in cytotoxic T cells in rheumatoid arthritis. Study details: Flow sorting yielded some V beta antibody-stained T-cell populations at nearly 100% purity, among them V beta1+ cells sequenced for TCRB.

The CDR3 sequence is 13 residues long. V lost 1 base and J 4 bases, leaving 5 bases between the germline ends. Germline V gene data show CDR1 as LNHDA and CDR2 as SQIVND (reference sequence). With regard to this clone: As yet, its antigen is unknown.

The protocol was immunoSEQ multiplex PCR, while the TCRdb copy is restricted to in-frame clones and leaves out a portion. The sample lists some 30,000 clones, around 87% seen once, with around 10% in the top ten. Study conclusions and caveats: Age-matched healthy controls and rheumatoid arthritis patients had CD8+ T-cell clonality that did not differ significantly.

This receptor was identified in an adult with rheumatoid arthritis. This chain links TRBV19 with TRBJ1-3; unclear D gene. Sequenced input: CD8+ T cells sorted from blood. Written as DNA, the CDR3 is TGTGCCAGTAGTATAGTAGGCGGAAACACCATATATTTT. Residues: CASSIVGGNTIYF.